One T cell receptor beta chain is described in this entry. Its antigen is not known. The PCR ran on 60 Vbeta and 13 Jbeta primers. Sequencing was performed with immunoSEQ multiplex PCR; in TCRdb, only in-frame clones are kept and a portion is missing. There are about 170,000 clones in the sample; 82% occur only once, and 1.5% lies in the top ten. This entry belongs to a study of cytomegalovirus exposure and HLA in healthy donors. Findings and limits, study-wide: Sequencing depth roughly uniform across donors was assumed in presence/absence analyses.

This sequence was found in a male donor in good health and CMV-seronegative. Sequenced sample: PBMCs.

The CDR3 loop reads CASSLSPGQGSHEQFF. CDR3 coding DNA: TGTGCCAGCAGCTTAAGTCCCGGACAGGGGAGCCATGAGCAGTTCTTC. The chain carries TRBV5-4 and TRBJ2-1; 9 positions agree with TRBD1. The length of the CDR3 is 16 residues. Germline CDR1 is SGHNT and CDR2 is YYREEE (reference sequence). V lost 2 bases, J lost 8 bases, and 11 bases stayed unmatched.